This T cell receptor (beta chain) emerged from a study of T cells in Graves' hyperthyroidism and ophthalmopathy. V dropped 6 bases and J dropped 2 bases, with 14 bases sitting between them. The CDR3 spans 14 residues. CDR1 SNHLY and CDR2 FYNNEI come from the germline V gene. The TCR beta CDR3 regions underwent amplification using RNA transcripts as the source. The study used the HTBI primer set for a first-round RT-PCR of the TCR CDR3. TCRdb passed the multiplex PCR reads through MiXCR, listing each CDR3 protein once. The table shows about 370,000 distinct CDR3 sequences, with 13% to 15% occurring only once. General study findings and limits: Stable hyperthyroidism was told apart from ophthalmopathy by a model built on 13 V-J features. In validation, the model predicted ophthalmopathy. These predictions came a median about 6 months before onset.

In its sample, this clonotype was seen many times. Antigen unknown. The sequencing sample was made of blood. This chain links TRBV2 with TRBJ2-7; D is ambiguous. This clonotype was sampled from a woman aged 60-70 years with Graves' ophthalmopathy. The CDR3 DNA reads TGTGCCAGCAGGCGCAGAACGCAGCCCTACGAGCAGTACTTC. It codes for CASRRRTQPYEQYF.